Following are 18 T cell receptor beta chains from one sample sequenced in a study of shared clonotypes between healthy human individuals. The assay was immunoSEQ multiplex PCR, and TCRdb's table has in-frame clones only and misses some. The sample contains 1,100,000 or so clones, more than 75% of which appear only once. Sequenced material: memory CD4+ T cells from PBMCs. Subset noted: CD45RA-negative fraction. The receptors derive from a man aged 18 to 30 in good health. Some clones in this sample may be carry-over from other donors' samples.

This chain links TRBV7-2 with TRBJ2-3; 13 bases match TRBD2. V trimming: 5 bases; J trimming: 4 bases; junction bases outside the gene matches: 9. The CDR3 spans 17 residues. CDR1 and CDR2 from the germline V gene are SGHTA and FQGNSA. In DNA form, the CDR3 reads TGTGCCAGCAGCCAACAACTAGCGGGAGGGCCTGCAGATACGCAGTATTTT. It yields the protein CASSQQLAGGPADTQYF.

As to this clone: Other DNA variants within this sample encode the same CDR3. V gene TRBV5-8 combines with J gene TRBJ2-7, with D possibly being TRBD2 (6 bases). CDR1 is SGHTS, CDR2 YDEGEE, per germline. Between the trimmed V and J ends, which lost 1 base and 0 bases, there was a span of 11 bases. The CDR3 extends over 15 amino acids. The CDR3 DNA sequence: TGTGCCAGCAGCTTGAGGGGAGGCTTCTCCTACGAGCAGTACTTC. Amino acid sequence: CASSLRGGFSYEQYF.

The chain uses TRBV10-1 and TRBJ1-1; 8 positions match TRBD1. The CDR3 is 18 residues long. Unmatched junction bases numbered 18, after V lost 5 bases and J lost 4 bases. The V gene's germline CDR1 is WNHNN and CDR2 SYGVQD (reference sequence). In DNA, the CDR3 is TGCGCCAGCAGTCCTCAACCGGGACAGGTACATAGTGTCACTGAAGCTTTCTTT. It specifies CASSPQPGQVHSVTEAFF.

This clone has a handful of counts. This chain joins TRBV28 and TRBJ1-5, with D possibly being TRBD1 (5 bases). CDR1 MDHEN and CDR2 SYDVKM come from the germline V gene. This CDR3 region has 15 residues. The V gene lost 5 bases and the J gene lost 0 bases, with 11 bases spanning the gap. The CDR3 here is CASSRRTHSNQPQHF. CDR3 bases: TGTGCCAGCAGTCGCAGGACACATAGCAATCAGCCCCAGCATTTT.

This clone was recorded once. The rearrangement joins TRBV19 to TRBJ2-5, with TRBD2 matching 13 bases. The germline CDR1 and CDR2 sequences are LNHDA and SQIVND (reference sequence). After removal of 5 bases from V and 4 bases from J, the junction contained 7 bases not matched to a gene. CDR3 length equals 16 residues. In DNA form, the CDR3 reads TGTGCCAGTAGTTCTGGACTAGCGGGAGTAGGAGAGACCCAGTACTTC. Translation gives CASSSGLAGVGETQYF.

The chain carries TRBV4-3 and TRBJ2-1, with D possibly matching TRBD1 (7 bases). V shed 3 bases and J shed 7 bases, with 19 bases lying between them. CDR3 length equals 16 residues. From germline, CDR1 is LGHNA and CDR2 YSLEER. The CDR3 region is CASSQLGQGGKNEQFF. CDR3 sequence (DNA): TGCGCCAGCAGCCAGTTAGGTCAGGGGGGAAAAAATGAGCAGTTCTTC.

The J gene is TRBJ1-5, the V gene TRBV28; D may be TRBD1 (5 bases). Germline CDR1 MDHEN, CDR2 SYDVKM. There are 14 residues in the CDR3. V lost 5 bases to trimming and J lost 6 bases, with 14 bases between them. The CDR3 loop is CASSPQGRIQPQHF. The DNA of the CDR3 is TGTGCCAGCAGTCCCCAGGGAAGGATTCAGCCCCAGCATTTT.

This clone was seen a single time. J is TRBJ2-7 and V is TRBV5-1; 7 bases align to TRBD1. The junction had 5 bases not matched to a gene; V was cut back by 2 bases and J by 3 bases. Germline assignment: CDR1 SGHRS and CDR2 YFSETQ. The CDR3 covers 14 residues. CDR3 DNA: TGCGCCAGCAGCTTCGGGGCAGGGGGCTACGAGCAGTACTTC. Protein: CASSFGAGGYEQYF.

The chain uses TRBV28 and TRBJ1-3; no definite D call. Per germline, CDR1 MDHEN and CDR2 SYDVKM. This CDR3 spans 12 amino acids. Trimming pared 2 bases from V and 8 bases from J, leaving 7 bases between. As DNA, the CDR3 is TGTGCCAGCAGTTTACCCGAACACACCATATATTTT. Protein: CASSLPEHTIYF. Using reference TRBV28 and TRBJ1-3 for the parts outside the CDR3, the full variable domain is DVKVTQSSRYLVKRTGEKVFLECVQDMDHENMFWYRQDPGLGLRLIYFSYDVKMKEKGDIPEGYSVSREKKERFSLILESASTNQTSMYLCASSLPEHTIYFGEGSWLTVV.

A note on this clone: As the CDR3 is not closed by the conserved phenylalanine or tryptophan, this likely results from a read error. It is unclear where the CDR3 begins or ends on the DNA, so no DNA is shown, and the CDR3 is as TCRdb lists it. The chain employs TRBV30 and TRBJ1-2; the D call TRBD1 from the table was never checked on the DNA. The CDR3 is 13 amino acids in total, end residues counted. CDR1 GTSNPN and CDR2 SVGIG come from the germline V gene (reference sequence). CDR3 loop: CAWSVGQWEGCTL.

The genes are TRBV2 and TRBJ1-5, with a weak D call TRBD1 (6 bases). Germline loops: CDR1 SNHLY, CDR2 FYNNEI. Trimming took 4 bases from V and 5 from J, leaving 12 bases between them. This CDR3 has 14 amino acids. CDR3: CASSGWGGHQPQHF. The CDR3 region has the DNA TGTGCCAGCAGTGGGTGGGGGGGGCATCAGCCCCAGCATTTT.

This clone has a handful of counts. This chain joins TRBV18 and TRBJ1-3; possibly TRBD1 for D (5 bases). Trimming removed 6 bases from V and 2 bases from J, with 11 bases in between. Looked up from germline, CDR1 is KGHSH and CDR2 is LQKENI. This CDR3 region has 14 residues. The CDR3 DNA sequence: TGTGCCAGCTCCCCTAAGGGGACTGGAAACACCATATATTTT. This gives the protein CASSPKGTGNTIYF.

Comments on this clone: The same CDR3 is also encoded by other DNA sequences in this sample. The V call is TRBV19, the J call TRBJ2-7; 8 bases are a match to TRBD1. V lost 5 bases to trimming and J lost 0 bases; unmatched junction nucleotides: 6. The CDR3 contains 15 residues. Germline CDR1 LNHDA, CDR2 SQIVND (reference sequence). Here the CDR3 reads CASSSRQGSSYEQYF. DNA for the CDR3: TGTGCCAGTAGTTCGCGACAGGGGAGCTCCTACGAGCAGTACTTC.

This clone was picked up a small number of times. This chain links TRBV2 with TRBJ2-5, with D possibly matching TRBD2 (7 bases). Between the trimmed V and J ends, which lost 6 bases and 0 bases, there was a span of 11 bases. CDR1 is SNHLY and CDR2 is FYNNEI in the germline V gene. The CDR3 totals 14 residues. CDR3 sequence reads: CASRGGLYQETQYF. CDR3 DNA: TGTGCCAGCAGGGGGGGGCTGTACCAAGAGACCCAGTACTTC.

The V gene is TRBV2, the J gene TRBJ1-2, with a weak D call TRBD1 (5 bases). The CDR3 is made up of 13 amino acids. The V gene lost 6 bases and the J gene lost 8 bases, with 16 bases spanning the gap. Germline CDR1 SNHLY, CDR2 FYNNEI. The DNA of the CDR3 is TGTGCCAGCAGAGGGACCTTTGGGAGGGGCTACACCTTC. The encoded protein is CASRGTFGRGYTF. Together with reference TRBV2 and TRBJ1-2, the CDR3 gives the full variable domain: EPEVTQTPSHQVTQMGQEVILRCVPISNHLYFYWYRQILGQKVEFLVSFYNNEISEKSEIFDDQFSVERPDGSNFTLKIRSTKLEDSAMYFCASRGTFGRGYTFGSGTRLTVV.

This chain connects TRBV28 to TRBJ1-2; TRBD1 agrees at 8 bases. The ends lost 5 bases at V and 6 bases at J; junction bases unmatched: 14. Germline V CDR1 and CDR2: MDHEN, SYDVKM. This CDR3 has 16 residues. CDR3 sequence reads: CASSPLFRTGKHGYTF. The CDR3 bases are TGTGCCAGCAGTCCGCTATTTCGGACAGGGAAGCATGGCTACACCTTC.

V is TRBV5-6 and J is TRBJ2-7; 7 bases are a match to TRBD2. Germline assignment: CDR1 SGHDT and CDR2 YYEEEE. The ends lost 0 bases at V and 4 bases at J; junction bases unmatched: 7. The CDR3 has 15 amino acids. The CDR3 reads CASSLGGGSRYEQYF. The CDR3 region has the DNA TGTGCCAGCAGCTTGGGGGGCGGGAGTCGGTACGAGCAGTACTTC.

Regarding this clone: Other DNA sequences in this specimen translate into the identical CDR3. The chain couples TRBV6-6 to TRBJ1-1; no reliable D call. V was cut by 2 bases and J by 1 base, with 2 bases left in between. The CDR3 is made up of 12 amino acids. Germline CDR1 reads MNHNY; CDR2 reads SVGAGI (reference sequence). CDR3 coding DNA: TGTGCCAGCAGTTACAGGAACACTGAAGCTTTCTTT. It specifies CASSYRNTEAFF.